The 30 T cell receptor beta chains below all came from one sample that was sequenced in a study of STAT5B mutations in CD4+ large granular lymphocyte leukemia. Assay: immunoSEQ multiplex PCR; the TCRdb copy retains only in-frame clones and omits some. Of fewer than 2,000 clones listed, around 73% are singletons. The material sequenced was PBMCs. These TCRs come from a woman in her sixties or seventies with CD4+ T-cell large granular lymphocyte leukemia.

The chain has TRBV6-6 and TRBJ2-1; D unresolved. This CDR3 is 12 amino acids long. V gave up 7 bases and J gave up 6 bases, with 10 bases separating them. The germline gives CDR1 MNHNY, CDR2 SVGAGI (reference sequence). This CDR3 reads CASKPGFNEQFF. The CDR3 DNA is TGTGCCAGCAAGCCGGGTTTCAATGAGCAGTTCTTC.

V and J are TRBV21-1 and TRBJ1-1; the table's TRBD1 call for D was not verified on the DNA. TRBV21-1 is a listed pseudogene. CDR3 length: 13 residues. DNA for the CDR3: TGTGCCAGCAGCTACCAGGGGGCCACTGAAGCTTTCTTT. Translation gives CASSYQGATEAFF.

This sequence joins TRBV20-1 and TRBJ2-5, with D unresolved. Trimming pared 4 bases from V and 2 bases from J, leaving 5 bases between. Germline-derived CDR1 and CDR2 are DFQATT and SNEGSKA (reference sequence). The CDR3 extends over 11 amino acids. In nucleotides, the CDR3 is TGCAGTGCTAATTCACAAGAGACCCAGTACTTC. Translation: CSANSQETQYF.

J is TRBJ2-5 and V is TRBV5-1, with 10 bases aligning to TRBD2. CDR1 and CDR2 from the germline V gene are SGHRS and YFSETQ. V lost 1 base and J lost 5; bases outside the gene matches: 8. CDR3 length: 16 residues. The CDR3 sequence is CASSLLSGRGSETQYF. CDR3 nucleotides: TGCGCCAGCAGCTTGTTGAGCGGGAGGGGTTCGGAGACCCAGTACTTC.

The J gene is TRBJ1-1, the V gene TRBV7-6; a possible D gene is TRBD1 (6 bases). From germline, CDR1 is SGHVS and CDR2 FNYEAQ. There are 12 residues in the CDR3. Trimming stripped 1 base from V and 8 bases from J, with 8 bases between. Here the CDR3 DNA reads TGTGCCAGCAGCTTAGGAGGACAGGAAGCTTTCTTT. Its translation: CASSLGGQEAFF.

The rearrangement uses TRBV7-1 and TRBJ2-2, with D perhaps assigned TRBD1 or TRBD2 (5 bases each). TRBV7-1 is an ORF; its function is uncertain. The V end was cut by 5 bases, the J end by 7 bases, with 11 bases between. The CDR3 loop spans 13 amino acids. Written as DNA, the CDR3 is TGTGCCAGCAGCCGAGGGGCTCTCGGGGAGCTGTTTTTT. Encoded protein: CASSRGALGELFF.

The chain employs TRBV30 and TRBJ1-1, with 7 nucleotides matching TRBD1. The CDR3 is made up of 13 amino acids. J gave up 0 bases and V 3 bases, and 1 base lay outside the gene matches. The germline V gene encodes CDR1 GTSNPN and CDR2 SVGIG (reference sequence). The CDR3 sequence: CAWRGQLNTEAFF. CDR3 sequence (DNA): TGTGCCTGGAGGGGACAGCTGAACACTGAAGCTTTCTTT.

The chain carries TRBV6-5 and TRBJ1-2; a weak D match, TRBD1 (5 bases). Germline V gene data show CDR1 as MNHEY and CDR2 as SVGAGI. The V end was cut by 5 bases, the J end by 3 bases, with 13 bases between. CDR3 length: 14 amino acids. The CDR3 DNA is TGTGCCAGCAGTAAGGGACCTAGCCACTATGGCTACACCTTC. Its protein is CASSKGPSHYGYTF.

V and J are TRBV7-2 and TRBJ1-5; no clear D gene. The germline V gene has CDR1 SGHTA and CDR2 FQGNSA. This CDR3 is 15 amino acids long. The germline V and J ends were trimmed by 1 base and 8 bases, with 15 bases remaining between them. The CDR3 DNA is TGTGCCAGCAGCTTAGTTGGCCCGGGCCCGGAGCCCCAGCATTTT. Translating it yields CASSLVGPGPEPQHF.

This clone occurred a few times. V gene TRBV30 combines with J gene TRBJ1-5; D not resolved. Trimming stripped 2 bases from V and 1 base from J, with 12 bases between. CDR1 is GTSNPN, CDR2 SVGIG, per germline (reference sequence). The CDR3 spans 15 residues. CDR3 sequence reads: CAWSLDLASNQPQHF. The DNA for the CDR3 is TGTGCCTGGAGTTTGGACCTTGCGAGCAATCAGCCCCAGCATTTT. The full variable domain, in which reference TRBV30 and TRBJ1-5 provide the parts outside the CDR3, is SQTIHQWPATLVQPVGSPLSLECTVEGTSNPNLYWYRQAAGRGLQLLFYSVGIGQISSEVPQNLSASRPQDRQFILSSKKLLLSDSGFYLCAWSLDLASNQPQHFGDGTRLSIL.

The CDR3 here is CASSPGIEGQAIFSGANVLTF. The DNA for the CDR3 is TGTGCCAGCAGCCCCGGGATCGAGGGGCAGGCGATCTTCTCTGGGGCCAACGTCCTGACTTTC. The gene calls are TRBV7-8 and TRBJ2-6; either TRBD1 or TRBD2 may supply D (5 bases each). CDR3 length: 21 amino acids. V gave up 5 bases and J gave up 0 bases, with 26 bases separating them. Germline V gene data show CDR1 as SGHVS and CDR2 as FQNEAQ.

The V call is TRBV5-6, the J call TRBJ1-3; 7 bases are shared with TRBD1. J gave up 3 bases and V 3 bases, and 15 bases lay outside the gene matches. Germline CDR1 is SGHDT and CDR2 is YYEEEE. This CDR3 comprises 18 residues. The CDR3 coding sequence is TGTGCCAGCAGCTACCGGAACAGACAGGGAATAGATGGAAACACCATATATTTT. The encoded protein is CASSYRNRQGIDGNTIYF. Based on the CDR3 plus reference TRBV5-6 and TRBJ1-3, the full variable domain is DAGVTQSPTHLIKTRGQQVTLRCSPKSGHDTVSWYQQALGQGPQFIFQYYEEEERQRGNFPDRFSGHQFPNYSSELNVNALLLGDSALYLCASSYRNRQGIDGNTIYFGEGSWLTVV.

The chain joins TRBV30 to TRBJ1-1, with D possibly matching TRBD1 (6 bases). This CDR3 has 15 amino acids. Germline V gives CDR1 GTSNPN, CDR2 SVGIG (reference sequence). The germline V and J ends were trimmed by 1 base and 6 bases, with 18 bases remaining between them. The CDR3 DNA sequence: TGTGCCTGGAGTGCTTACAGCAGGGGAGGGTCTGAAGCTTTCTTT. This sequence encodes CAWSAYSRGGSEAFF.

CDR3 sequence: CASGTGGTDSYEQYF. In DNA form, the CDR3 reads TGTGCCAGCGGGACAGGGGGCACTGACTCCTACGAGCAGTACTTC. V usage is TRBV2 and J usage is TRBJ2-7, with 12 positions matching TRBD1. The germline V gene encodes CDR1 SNHLY and CDR2 FYNNEI. The CDR3 runs 15 residues. J was trimmed by 0 bases and V by 8 bases; bases with no gene match: 5.

The chain is built from TRBV2 and TRBJ1-5; no clear D. Germline-derived CDR1 and CDR2 are SNHLY and FYNNEI. This CDR3 has 12 amino acids. With 7 bases removed from V and 6 bases from J, the gap between germline ends came to 10 bases. CDR3 sequence (DNA): TGTGCCAGCACGCGGGTGGGTCAGCCCCAGCATTTT. This codes for CASTRVGQPQHF.

The gene calls are TRBV10-1 and TRBJ1-6; D may be TRBD1 (6 bases). V lost 8 bases and J lost 10, with 15 bases in between. Per germline, CDR1 WNHNN and CDR2 SYGVQD (reference sequence). CDR3 length: 13 residues. The CDR3 coding sequence is TGCGCCAGCCGAAGAGGGGGGTCATCACCCCTCCACTTT. Protein product: CASRRGGSSPLHF.

This chain uses TRBV7-8 with TRBJ2-3; maybe TRBD1 (6 bases). V lost 7 bases and J 2 bases, leaving 10 bases between the germline ends. This CDR3 has 13 amino acids. Per germline, CDR1 SGHVS and CDR2 FQNEAQ. The CDR3 coding sequence is TGTGCCAGCACCGACAGGAACACAGATACGCAGTATTTT. Protein sequence: CASTDRNTDTQYF.

In this sample, this clone turned up a few times. The chain recombines TRBV4-1 with TRBJ1-6; D may be TRBD1 (6 bases). This CDR3 spans 16 amino acids. Per the germline V gene, CDR1 is MGHRA and CDR2 is YSYEKL. The germline V and J ends were trimmed by 5 bases and 3 bases, with 14 bases remaining between them. This CDR3 is CASSKQGSFYNSPLHF. Written as DNA, the CDR3 is TGCGCCAGCAGCAAACAGGGAAGTTTCTATAATTCACCCCTCCACTTT.

The chain employs TRBV18 and TRBJ1-4; 10 bases are a match to TRBD1. Germline V gene lookup returns CDR1 KGHSH and CDR2 LQKENI. Unmatched junction bases numbered 6, after V lost 1 base and J lost 4 bases. The CDR3 spans 17 residues. The CDR3 bases are TGTGCCAGCTCACCACTCCGGGACAGGGGAGATAATGAAAAACTGTTTTTT. This codes for CASSPLRDRGDNEKLFF.

The chain uses TRBV7-2 and TRBJ2-5; 8 bases are a match to TRBD2. The germline CDR1 and CDR2 sequences are SGHTA and FQGNSA. The length of the CDR3 is 18 residues. The trim removed 5 bases at V and 5 bases at J, leaving 19 bases unmatched. Written as DNA, the CDR3 is TGTGCCAGCAGCCGTGACCCTAGCGGGTGGGGGCGGAAGGAGACCCAGTACTTC. It specifies CASSRDPSGWGRKETQYF.

This clone was seen a handful of times. V gene TRBV19 combines with J gene TRBJ1-1, with D perhaps TRBD1 (6 bases). V dropped 11 bases and J dropped 6 bases, with 19 bases sitting between them. The CDR3 contains 13 residues. The germline V gene encodes CDR1 LNHDA and CDR2 SQIVND (reference sequence). The CDR3 sequence is CASHLGGRAEAFF. CDR3 nucleotides: TGTGCCTCTCACCTCGGGGGGCGGGCTGAAGCTTTCTTT.

The rearrangement joins TRBV7-9 to TRBJ2-5; 9 bases map to TRBD2. V was clipped by 2 bases and J by 5 bases; unmatched bases: 6. Germline V lookup: CDR1 SEHNR, CDR2 FQNEAQ (reference sequence). There are 15 residues in the CDR3. The CDR3 DNA is TGTGCCAGCAGCTTATTAGCGGGAGTCGGGGAGACCCAGTACTTC. It is translated as CASSLLAGVGETQYF.

V gene TRBV7-2 combines with J gene TRBJ2-7; D is possibly TRBD2 (5 bases). The germline gives CDR1 SGHTA, CDR2 FQGNSA. The CDR3 totals 14 residues. Trimming took off 1 base at V and 0 bases at J, with 7 bases between the two ends. CDR3: CASSLGRASYEQYV. The CDR3 bases are TGTGCCAGCAGCTTAGGGCGGGCCTCCTACGAGCAGTACGTC.

The V gene is TRBV29-1, the J gene TRBJ1-1; TRBD1 matches at 9 bases. Trimming took 6 bases from V and 4 from J; bases not matched to a gene: 9. Germline V gives CDR1 SQVTM, CDR2 ANQGSEA. The length of the CDR3 is 14 residues. The CDR3 region has the DNA TGCAGCGTCCGACTAGACAGGGGGAGCACTGAAGCTTTCTTT. Translating it yields CSVRLDRGSTEAFF.

This clone was seen a handful of times. This chain connects TRBV7-9 to TRBJ1-1; D is possibly TRBD1 (5 bases). The CDR3 sequence is 19 residues long. The ends were cut back, 1 base at V and 6 bases at J, with 27 bases in the middle. From germline, CDR1 is SEHNR and CDR2 FQNEAQ (reference sequence). CDR3 in amino acids: CASSLVGRRGKGRRSEAFF. In DNA, the CDR3 is TGTGCCAGCAGCTTAGTTGGACGAAGGGGCAAAGGAAGACGATCTGAAGCTTTCTTT.

This rearrangement joins TRBV18 to TRBJ2-7; D is possibly TRBD1 (6 bases). The germline gives CDR1 KGHSH, CDR2 LQKENI. Trimming took 4 bases from V and 2 from J, leaving 18 bases between them. This CDR3 is built from 16 residues. CDR3 in amino acids: CASSRGRAGEAYEQYF. The CDR3 DNA sequence: TGTGCCAGCTCACGAGGGCGGGCAGGGGAAGCCTACGAGCAGTACTTC.

V usage is TRBV5-6 and J usage is TRBJ2-1, with D perhaps TRBD1 (5 bases). This CDR3 has 15 residues. Germline-derived CDR1 and CDR2 are SGHDT and YYEEEE. Trimming pared 0 bases from V and 8 bases from J, leaving 15 bases between. Written as DNA, the CDR3 is TGTGCCAGCAGCTTGGCCCAGGGTGTGATGGATGAGCAGTTCTTC. It translates to CASSLAQGVMDEQFF.

The chain couples TRBV5-4 to TRBJ1-2, with D possibly matching TRBD1 (5 bases). This CDR3 is 15 amino acids long. Germline V gene lookup returns CDR1 SGHNT and CDR2 YYREEE (reference sequence). V lost 1 base and J lost 8, with 18 bases in between. The CDR3 region has the DNA TGTGCCAGCAGCTTGTACGACAGACCCAGAGGCGGCTACACCTTC. It yields the protein CASSLYDRPRGGYTF.

This clone turned up a few times. V usage is TRBV7-9 and J usage is TRBJ1-6, with D possibly being TRBD1 (5 bases). Deletions cut 5 bases from V and 6 bases from J, with 14 bases between. The CDR3 consists of 15 residues. Germline V gives CDR1 SEHNR, CDR2 FQNEAQ (reference sequence). CDR3 sequence: CASSPPQGPNSPLHF. The CDR3 region has the DNA TGTGCCAGCAGCCCCCCGCAGGGCCCTAATTCACCCCTCCACTTT. Complete variable domain (other parts from reference TRBV7-9 and TRBJ1-6): DTGVSQNPRHKITKRGQNVTFRCDPISEHNRLYWYRQTLGQGPEFLTYFQNEAQLEKSRLLSDRFSAERPKGSFSTLEIQRTEQGDSAMYLCASSPPQGPNSPLHFGNGTRLTVT.

The V and J genes are TRBV2 and TRBJ2-7; D not resolved. This CDR3 region has 12 residues. Trimming pared 7 bases from V and 5 bases from J, leaving 12 bases between. Germline V gene lookup returns CDR1 SNHLY and CDR2 FYNNEI. The CDR3 bases are TGTGCCAGCAAGCTGGGTTGGGACGAGCAGTACTTC. Its protein product is CASKLGWDEQYF.